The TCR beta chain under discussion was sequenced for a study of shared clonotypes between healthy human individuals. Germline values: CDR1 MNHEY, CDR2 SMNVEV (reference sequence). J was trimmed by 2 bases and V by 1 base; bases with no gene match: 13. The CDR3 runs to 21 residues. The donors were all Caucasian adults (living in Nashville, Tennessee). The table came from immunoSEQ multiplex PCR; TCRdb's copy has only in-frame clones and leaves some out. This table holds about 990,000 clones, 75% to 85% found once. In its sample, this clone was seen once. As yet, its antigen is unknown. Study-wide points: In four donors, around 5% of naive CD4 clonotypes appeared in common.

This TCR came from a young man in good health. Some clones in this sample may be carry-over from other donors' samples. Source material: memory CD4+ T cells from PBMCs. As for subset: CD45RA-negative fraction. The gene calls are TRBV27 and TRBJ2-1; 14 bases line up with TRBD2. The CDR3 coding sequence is TGTGCCAGCAGTTTATTCCCGCCGGGACTAGCGGGAGTAAGAACCTACAATGAGCAGTTCTTC. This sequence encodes CASSLFPPGLAGVRTYNEQFF.